These T cell receptor beta chains were read from a single sample in a study of cytomegalovirus exposure and HLA in healthy donors. Measured with immunoSEQ multiplex PCR; TCRdb has only the in-frame clones, and not every one. The data hold roughly 150,000 clones, with about 85% observed a single time. The specimen sequenced was PBMCs. The receptors here all came from a young woman in good health and CMV-seronegative. Both conserved end residues are part of each CDR3. A D gene is named only where the DNA matches it firmly. Rows give clone size only sometimes, using once, few, many, or a class for an expanded clone.

j_call: TRBJ2-2
d_call: TRBD2
clone_size: -
v_call: TRBV10-3
cdr3_aa: CAISEHRGGPGELFF
cdr3_nt: TGTGCCATCAGTGAGCACCGGGGGGGCCCCGGGGAGCTGTTTTTT

j_call: TRBJ1-3
d_call: TRBD1
clone_size: -
v_call: TRBV28
cdr3_aa: CASSLPGQGRITIYF
cdr3_nt: TGTGCCAGCAGTTTACCTGGACAGGGTAGGATCACCATATATTTT

j_call: TRBJ1-1
d_call: -
clone_size: -
v_call: TRBV6-5
cdr3_aa: CASIRGEDTEAFF
cdr3_nt: TGTGCCAGCATAAGAGGGGAGGACACTGAAGCTTTCTTT

j_call: TRBJ2-1
d_call: -
clone_size: -
v_call: TRBV9
cdr3_aa: CASSRDTTRSSYNEQFF
cdr3_nt: TGTGCCAGCAGCCGCGACACTACTAGGAGCTCCTACAATGAGCAGTTCTTC

j_call: TRBJ1-5
d_call: -
clone_size: -
v_call: TRBV30
cdr3_aa: CAWNRGYHQPQHF
cdr3_nt: TGTGCCTGGAATCGAGGGTACCATCAGCCCCAGCATTTT

j_call: TRBJ1-4
d_call: -
clone_size: few
v_call: TRBV4-3
cdr3_aa: CASSQDVWAGNNEKLFF
cdr3_nt: TGCGCCAGCAGCCAAGATGTGTGGGCAGGGAATAATGAAAAACTGTTTTTT

j_call: TRBJ1-2
d_call: -
clone_size: -
v_call: TRBV4-3
cdr3_aa: CASSQRGSDYGYTF
cdr3_nt: TGCGCCAGCAGCCAACGGGGGTCCGACTATGGCTACACCTTC

j_call: TRBJ2-7
d_call: TRBD1
clone_size: -
v_call: TRBV9
cdr3_aa: CASSADRTTYEQYF
cdr3_nt: TGTGCCAGCAGCGCGGACAGGACAACCTACGAGCAGTACTTC

j_call: TRBJ1-6
d_call: -
clone_size: -
v_call: TRBV6-5
cdr3_aa: CASSYGQGVNSPLHF
cdr3_nt: TGTGCCAGCAGTTACGGTCAGGGCGTCAATTCACCCCTCCACTTT

j_call: TRBJ2-7
d_call: TRBD1
clone_size: few
v_call: TRBV5-4
cdr3_aa: CASSFNPGTGGHEQYF
cdr3_nt: TGTGCCAGCAGCTTTAACCCCGGGACAGGGGGCCACGAGCAGTACTTC

j_call: TRBJ1-2
d_call: -
clone_size: once
v_call: TRBV28
cdr3_aa: CASSSGERAGGYTF
cdr3_nt: TGTGCCAGCAGTTCGGGAGAACGTGCGGGTGGCTACACCTTC

j_call: TRBJ2-7
d_call: TRBD2
clone_size: -
v_call: TRBV10-3
cdr3_aa: CAISVRTSDPYEQYF
cdr3_nt: TGTGCCATCAGTGTCCGGACTAGCGATCCCTACGAGCAGTACTTC

j_call: TRBJ2-6
d_call: -
clone_size: -
v_call: TRBV7-9
cdr3_aa: CASSLDSRRLTGANVLTF
cdr3_nt: TGTGCCAGCAGCTTAGATTCGAGGCGGCTTACCGGGGCCAACGTCCTGACTTTC

j_call: TRBJ1-1
d_call: -
clone_size: -
v_call: TRBV5-8
cdr3_aa: CASSLRGRYTEAFF
cdr3_nt: TGTGCCAGCAGCTTGAGGGGCAGATATACTGAAGCTTTCTTT

j_call: TRBJ2-7
d_call: -
clone_size: -
v_call: TRBV5-5
cdr3_aa: CASSEELYEQYF
cdr3_nt: TGTGCCAGCAGCGAAGAGTTGTACGAGCAGTACTTC

j_call: TRBJ1-1
d_call: TRBD1
clone_size: -
v_call: TRBV5-1
cdr3_aa: CASSLQGGGGGTEAFF
cdr3_nt: TGCGCCAGCAGCCTACAGGGGGGGGGCGGCGGGACTGAAGCTTTCTTT

j_call: TRBJ1-6
d_call: TRBD1
clone_size: -
v_call: TRBV5-1
cdr3_aa: CASREGAGNNSPLHF
cdr3_nt: TGCGCCAGCAGAGAGGGGGCAGGGAATAATTCACCCCTCCACTTT

j_call: TRBJ2-5
d_call: TRBD2
clone_size: -
v_call: TRBV7-8
cdr3_aa: CASSYREGTQETQYF
cdr3_nt: TGTGCCAGCAGCTACCGGGAGGGGACCCAAGAGACCCAGTACTTC

j_call: TRBJ2-1
d_call: -
clone_size: once
v_call: TRBV30
cdr3_aa: CAWEYYNEQFF
cdr3_nt: TGTGCCTGGGAGTACTACAATGAGCAGTTCTTC

j_call: TRBJ2-7
d_call: TRBD1
clone_size: -
v_call: TRBV5-1
cdr3_aa: CASSRETGGYEQYF
cdr3_nt: TGCGCCAGCAGCAGGGAGACAGGGGGCTACGAGCAGTACTTC

j_call: TRBJ2-3
d_call: -
clone_size: -
v_call: TRBV4-2
cdr3_aa: CASSHKGRGAADTQYF
cdr3_nt: TGTGCCAGCAGCCACAAAGGCAGGGGCGCAGCAGATACGCAGTATTTT

j_call: TRBJ1-4
d_call: -
clone_size: -
v_call: TRBV2
cdr3_aa: CASTTKGKLFF
cdr3_nt: TGTGCCAGCACAACGAAGGGGAAACTGTTTTTT

j_call: TRBJ2-1
d_call: TRBD2
clone_size: -
v_call: TRBV4-3
cdr3_aa: CASSSLIAGSPGLDEQFF
cdr3_nt: TGCGCCAGCAGTTCTCTAATAGCGGGTTCCCCCGGTCTGGATGAGCAGTTCTTC

j_call: TRBJ2-5
d_call: TRBD1
clone_size: -
v_call: TRBV18
cdr3_aa: CASSILTGTGTQETQYF
cdr3_nt: TGTGCCAGCTCGATCTTGACCGGGACAGGGACTCAAGAGACCCAGTACTTC

j_call: TRBJ2-7
d_call: -
clone_size: -
v_call: TRBV11-2
cdr3_aa: CASSLLPGPEVYEQYF
cdr3_nt: TGTGCCAGCAGCTTACTACCCGGGCCGGAGGTCTACGAGCAGTACTTC

j_call: TRBJ2-6
d_call: TRBD1
clone_size: -
v_call: TRBV4-3
cdr3_aa: CASSPHSTGAGANVLTF
cdr3_nt: TGCGCCAGCAGCCCCCACTCCACAGGGGCTGGGGCCAACGTCCTGACTTTC

j_call: TRBJ1-6
d_call: TRBD1
clone_size: -
v_call: TRBV27
cdr3_aa: CASRVTGSYNSPLHF
cdr3_nt: TGTGCCAGCAGAGTGACAGGGTCCTATAATTCACCCCTCCACTTT

j_call: TRBJ2-2
d_call: TRBD2
clone_size: -
v_call: TRBV7-6
cdr3_aa: CASSYWGGGASDTGELFF
cdr3_nt: TGTGCCAGCAGCTACTGGGGCGGGGGGGCCTCTGACACCGGGGAGCTGTTTTTT

j_call: TRBJ2-7
d_call: TRBD1
clone_size: -
v_call: TRBV10-3
cdr3_aa: CAIRGRKERTGQNYEQYF
cdr3_nt: TGTGCCATCCGTGGGCGAAAGGAAAGGACAGGACAAAACTACGAGCAGTACTTC

j_call: TRBJ2-7
d_call: TRBD1
clone_size: -
v_call: TRBV11-2
cdr3_aa: CASRDREHEQYF
cdr3_nt: TGTGCCAGCCGGGACAGGGAACACGAGCAGTACTTC